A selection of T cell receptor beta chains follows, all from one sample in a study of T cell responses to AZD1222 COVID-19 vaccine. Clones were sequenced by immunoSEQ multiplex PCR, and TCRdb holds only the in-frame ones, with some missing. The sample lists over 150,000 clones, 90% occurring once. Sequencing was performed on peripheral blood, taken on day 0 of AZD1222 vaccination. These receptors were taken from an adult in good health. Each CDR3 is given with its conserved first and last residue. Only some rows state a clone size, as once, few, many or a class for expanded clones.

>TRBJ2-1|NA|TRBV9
CASSVELAFDNEQFF
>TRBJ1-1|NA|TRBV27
CASSRTGRAEAFF
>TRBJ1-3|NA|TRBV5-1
CASSLMGNTIYF
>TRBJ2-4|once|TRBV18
CASSPFERAKNIQYF
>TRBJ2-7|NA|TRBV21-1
CASSGGREQYF
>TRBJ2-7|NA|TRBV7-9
CASSLGLAGEQYF
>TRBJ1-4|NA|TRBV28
CASSTGTGGEKLFF
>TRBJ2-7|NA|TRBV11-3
CASSLEGYEQYF
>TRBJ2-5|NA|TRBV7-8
CASSFQTSGNQETQYF
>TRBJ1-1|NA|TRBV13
CASSHPDTEAFF
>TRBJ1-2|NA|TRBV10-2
CASSESGGRIFYGYTF
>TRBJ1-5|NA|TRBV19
CASRRALQPQHF
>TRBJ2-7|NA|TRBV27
CASSLMGASTYEQYF
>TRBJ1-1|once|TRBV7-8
CASSFDGMNTEAFF
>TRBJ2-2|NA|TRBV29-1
CSVEDRGASGELFF
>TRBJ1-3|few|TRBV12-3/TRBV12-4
CASSPYLDTIYF
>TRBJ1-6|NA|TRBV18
CASSNQADYNSPLHF
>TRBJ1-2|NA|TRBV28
CASSLTVDYGYTF
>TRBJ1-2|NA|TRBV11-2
CASTQQGDYTF
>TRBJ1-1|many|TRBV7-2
CASSQGQADTEAFF
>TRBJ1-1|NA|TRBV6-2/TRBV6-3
CASSSSGTGNTEAFF
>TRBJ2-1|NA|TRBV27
CASTPLAGGASYNEQFF
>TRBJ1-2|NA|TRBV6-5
CASRGQGLYYGYTF
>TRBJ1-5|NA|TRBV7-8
CASSLGGGQMNQPQHF
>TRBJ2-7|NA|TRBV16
CASSQSFGASRTYEQYF
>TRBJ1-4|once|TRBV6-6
CASSPTLSGQGKLFF
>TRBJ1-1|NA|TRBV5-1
CASSLGETPYGNTEAFF
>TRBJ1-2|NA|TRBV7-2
CASSPYFQGYGYTF
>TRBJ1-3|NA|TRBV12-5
CASGLGQGSGNTIYF
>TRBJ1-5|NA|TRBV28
CASILQGEYSNQPQHF
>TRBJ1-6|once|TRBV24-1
CATSEGGYNSPLHF
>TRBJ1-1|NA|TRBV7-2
CASSLNVNTEAFF
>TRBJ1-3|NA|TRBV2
CASSLKGFGNTIYF
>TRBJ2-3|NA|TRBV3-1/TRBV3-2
CASSLRSGGRTDTQYF
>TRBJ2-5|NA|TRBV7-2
CASSLGKTQYF
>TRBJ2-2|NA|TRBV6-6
CASSYSGASNTGELFF
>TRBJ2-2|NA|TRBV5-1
CASSSRQGAEGTTGELFF
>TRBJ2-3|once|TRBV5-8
CASSIGQGGGTDTQYF
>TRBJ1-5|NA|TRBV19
CASSIDPPGSRQPQHF
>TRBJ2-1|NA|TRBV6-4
CASSPGPNSYNEQFF
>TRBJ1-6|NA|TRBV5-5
CASSFRSRNSPLHF
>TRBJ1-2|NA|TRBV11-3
CASSFSEGGYTF
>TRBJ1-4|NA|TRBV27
CASSLYQGATANEKLFF
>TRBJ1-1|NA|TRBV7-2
CASSLVGAAGTEAFF
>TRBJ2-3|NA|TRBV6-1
CASGTGTTDTQYF
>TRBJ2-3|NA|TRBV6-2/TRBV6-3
CASSEWAISARGDTQYF
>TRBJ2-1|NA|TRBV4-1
CASSPGRGGPLYNEQFF
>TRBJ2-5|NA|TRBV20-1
CSASSASGGYVQETQYF
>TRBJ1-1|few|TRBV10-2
CASSPQQAAEAFF
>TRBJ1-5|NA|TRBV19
CASTLGQGAGDNQPQHF
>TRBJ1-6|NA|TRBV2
CASAGPGQYNSPLHF
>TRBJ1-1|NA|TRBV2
CASSAQGSNTEAFF
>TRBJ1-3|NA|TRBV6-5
CASSYYKGSGNTIYF